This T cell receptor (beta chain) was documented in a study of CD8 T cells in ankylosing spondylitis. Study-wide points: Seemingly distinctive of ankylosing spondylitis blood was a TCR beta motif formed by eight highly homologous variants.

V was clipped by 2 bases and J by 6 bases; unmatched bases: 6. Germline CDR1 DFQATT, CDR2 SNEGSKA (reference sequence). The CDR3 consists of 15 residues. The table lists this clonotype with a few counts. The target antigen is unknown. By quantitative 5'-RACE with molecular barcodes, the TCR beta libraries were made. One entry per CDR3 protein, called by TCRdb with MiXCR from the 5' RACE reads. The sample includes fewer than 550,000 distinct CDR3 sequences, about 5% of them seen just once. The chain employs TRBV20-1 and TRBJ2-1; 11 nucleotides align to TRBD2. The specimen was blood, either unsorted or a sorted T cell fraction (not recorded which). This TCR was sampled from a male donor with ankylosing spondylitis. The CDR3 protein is CSARKLAGALNEQFF. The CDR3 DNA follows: TGCAGTGCTAGAAAACTAGCGGGGGCCCTCAATGAGCAGTTCTTC.